What follows describes a single T cell receptor (beta chain). As yet, its antigen is unknown. The data belong to a study of cytomegalovirus exposure and HLA in healthy donors. Overall study findings and caveats: Per a prior analysis, the majority of TCR beta V segments were productive roughly 90% or roughly 30% of the time. In a later analysis, V- and J-gene trimming of beta chains associated with a DCLRE1C missense variant, replicated independently.

While unrecorded immune exposures were likely, the donors were nominally healthy when sampled. Per germline, CDR1 LNHDA and CDR2 SQIVND (reference sequence). Trimming at V came to 5 bases and at J to 5 bases, leaving 14 bases not matched to a gene. This CDR3 contains 17 residues. The PCR had 60 Vbeta and 13 Jbeta primers. Clones were sequenced by immunoSEQ multiplex PCR, and TCRdb holds only the in-frame ones, with some missing. The sample holds 150,000 to 200,000 clones, 80% to 90% seen once. The TCR was taken from a man in his late teens or twenties in good health and CMV-seropositive. The chain links TRBV19 to TRBJ1-5, with TRBD1 matching over 8 bases. The source material was PBMCs. The CDR3 reads CASSALEPAGGHQPQHF. The CDR3 DNA reads TGTGCCAGTAGTGCCTTAGAACCTGCAGGGGGCCATCAGCCCCAGCATTTT.